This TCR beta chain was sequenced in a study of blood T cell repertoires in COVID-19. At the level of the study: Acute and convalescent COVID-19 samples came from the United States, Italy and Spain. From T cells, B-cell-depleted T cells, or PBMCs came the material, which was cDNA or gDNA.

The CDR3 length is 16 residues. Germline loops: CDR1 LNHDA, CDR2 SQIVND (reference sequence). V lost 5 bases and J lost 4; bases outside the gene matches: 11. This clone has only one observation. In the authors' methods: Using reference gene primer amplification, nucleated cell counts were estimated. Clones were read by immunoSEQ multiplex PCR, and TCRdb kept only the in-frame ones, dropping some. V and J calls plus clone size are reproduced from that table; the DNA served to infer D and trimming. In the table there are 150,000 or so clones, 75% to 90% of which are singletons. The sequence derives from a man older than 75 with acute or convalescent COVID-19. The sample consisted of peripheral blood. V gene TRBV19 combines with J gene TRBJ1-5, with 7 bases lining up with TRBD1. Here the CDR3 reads CASSPRPTGANQPQHF. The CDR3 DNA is TGTGCCAGTAGTCCACGCCCCACAGGGGCGAATCAGCCCCAGCATTTT.